These T cell receptor beta chains were read from a single sample in a study of beta chain features in type 1 diabetes. The assay was immunoSEQ multiplex PCR, and TCRdb's table has in-frame clones only and misses some. The sample shows just over 450,000 clones, around 30% of them seen only once. Sequenced sample: naive CD4+ T cells from blood. The receptors were gathered from a man between 18 and 35 years old in good health. The CDR3 runs from the conserved cysteine through the conserved F or W. Each record gives: clone size, V gene, J gene, D gene, CDR3 DNA, CDR3 protein. D genes are given only for firm matches. Rows give clone size only sometimes, using once, few, many, or a class for an expanded clone.

size: .
V: TRBV6-1
J: TRBJ2-1
D: TRBD2
DNA: TGTGCCAGCAGCGAACTGGCTAGCGGGCCCTACAATGAGCAGTTCTTC
CDR3: CASSELASGPYNEQFF

size: .
V: TRBV5-1
J: TRBJ1-1
D: .
DNA: TGCGCCACCCGGACGGGCGGGAACACTGAAGCTTTCTTT
CDR3: CATRTGGNTEAFF

size: .
V: TRBV30
J: TRBJ1-1
D: .
DNA: TGTGCCTGGAGCCCAGGGGAGGTGAACACTGAAGCTTTCTTT
CDR3: CAWSPGEVNTEAFF

size: .
V: TRBV15
J: TRBJ2-1
D: .
DNA: TGTGCCACCAGCAGAGGAATTGGACTGTACAATGAGCAGTTCTTC
CDR3: CATSRGIGLYNEQFF

size: .
V: TRBV30
J: TRBJ2-5
D: TRBD2
DNA: TGTGCCTGGAGTGTACTAGCGGGGAGGGAGACCCAGTACTTC
CDR3: CAWSVLAGRETQYF

size: .
V: TRBV7-9
J: TRBJ2-4
D: .
DNA: TGTGCCAGCAGCTTAGGGGTGGGCCTTCAAAACATTCAGTACTTC
CDR3: CASSLGVGLQNIQYF

size: .
V: TRBV25-1
J: TRBJ2-1
D: TRBD1
DNA: TGTGCCAGCAGTGGGCAACAGGGGGCAGGCTACAATGAGCAGTTCTTC
CDR3: CASSGQQGAGYNEQFF

size: .
V: TRBV6-6
J: TRBJ2-5
D: TRBD2
DNA: TGTGCCAGCAAATTAGCGGGTAGAGAGACCCAGTACTTC
CDR3: CASKLAGRETQYF

size: .
V: TRBV29-1
J: TRBJ1-2
D: TRBD1
DNA: TGCAGCGGTGCAGGGGGCGCTGGCTATGGCTACACCTTC
CDR3: CSGAGGAGYGYTF

size: few
V: TRBV10-3
J: TRBJ2-5
D: .
DNA: TGTGCCATCAGGGACTCGACAGGTCCTGAGACCCAGTACTTC
CDR3: CAIRDSTGPETQYF

size: .
V: TRBV29-1
J: TRBJ1-5
D: .
DNA: TGCAGCGTTGGGGCCTCTCAGGAATCGGGACAGCCCCAGCATTTT
CDR3: CSVGASQESGQPQHF

size: .
V: TRBV10-3
J: TRBJ2-3
D: TRBD1
DNA: TGTGCCATCAGTGTCCGGACAGGGGGTTCTAGCACAGATGCGCAGTATTTT
CDR3: CAISVRTGGSSTDAQYF

size: few
V: TRBV25-1
J: TRBJ2-1
D: .
DNA: TGTGCCAGCAGTGACTCCCCACCCTCCTCCAGGGTCGGTGAGCAGTTCTTC
CDR3: CASSDSPPSSRVGEQFF

size: .
V: TRBV6-5
J: TRBJ1-2
D: .
DNA: TGTGCCAGCAGTTCTCCAGGGTCGAACGGCGGCTACACCTTC
CDR3: CASSSPGSNGGYTF

size: .
V: TRBV25-1
J: TRBJ1-5
D: .
DNA: TGTGCCAGCAGTCCTCCTGGCGTGAGCAATCAGCCCCAGCATTTT
CDR3: CASSPPGVSNQPQHF

size: .
V: TRBV30
J: TRBJ2-1
D: .
DNA: TGTGCCTGGAGTGTACCCCCAGGCTACTCCTACAATGAGCAGTTCTTC
CDR3: CAWSVPPGYSYNEQFF

size: few
V: TRBV13
J: TRBJ2-6
D: .
DNA: TGTGCCAGCTCTCGCTCTGGGGCCAACGTCCTGACTTTC
CDR3: CASSRSGANVLTF

size: .
V: TRBV29-1
J: TRBJ1-3
D: .
DNA: TGCAGCGTTCAAGGTGGAAACACCATATATTTT
CDR3: CSVQGGNTIYF

size: .
V: TRBV30
J: TRBJ2-1
D: TRBD2
DNA: TGTGCCTGGAGCCTCGGGACTAGCGTTTACAATGAGCAGTTCTTC
CDR3: CAWSLGTSVYNEQFF

size: .
V: TRBV28
J: TRBJ2-1
D: .
DNA: TGTGCCAGCAGTCTGCCGGGACTGACCCGGGATGAGCAGTTCTTC
CDR3: CASSLPGLTRDEQFF

size: .
V: TRBV10-3
J: TRBJ2-6
D: .
DNA: TGTGCCATCAGTCCTGAAACAGACCGCTGGGGGGCCAACGTCCTGACTTTC
CDR3: CAISPETDRWGANVLTF

size: few
V: TRBV30
J: TRBJ2-3
D: .
DNA: TGTGCCTGGAAGGGAAAAGGTGCAGATACGCAGTATTTT
CDR3: CAWKGKGADTQYF

size: .
V: TRBV7-2
J: TRBJ2-1
D: TRBD2
DNA: TGTGCCAGCAGACTCGAGACTAGCGGGTTAGGTGAGCAGTTCTTC
CDR3: CASRLETSGLGEQFF

size: .
V: TRBV6-5
J: TRBJ2-1
D: TRBD1
DNA: TGTGCCAGCAGAAAGGACAGGGGAACGTTCAATGAGCAGTTCTTC
CDR3: CASRKDRGTFNEQFF

size: .
V: TRBV14
J: TRBJ2-1
D: .
DNA: TGTGCCAGCAGCCCAGCAAGGAACAGGGACAATGAGCAGTTCTTC
CDR3: CASSPARNRDNEQFF

size: .
V: TRBV4-1
J: TRBJ2-3
D: .
DNA: TGCGCCAGCAGCCAAGATGGGCGGGTGTCAGGGGCCCTCACAGATACGCAGTATTTT
CDR3: CASSQDGRVSGALTDTQYF

size: .
V: TRBV5-1
J: TRBJ2-7
D: TRBD1
DNA: TGCGCCAGCAGCTTGGACAGGGGGCACGACGAGCAGTACTTC
CDR3: CASSLDRGHDEQYF

size: .
V: TRBV5-1
J: TRBJ2-1
D: TRBD2
DNA: TGCGCCAGCAGCTTGTCCCTAGCGGCCTACAATGAGCAGTTCTTC
CDR3: CASSLSLAAYNEQFF